This T cell receptor beta chain was found in a study of a mutant IDH1 vaccine in newly diagnosed glioma. Study-level information: Treated patients had a mean age of 40.4 years and an approximately 62% male, around 38% female split.

On this clone: Its target is unknown.

Time point of the sample: week 35, safety follow-up. Doses consisted of 300 ug of mutant IDH1 20-mer peptide each, paired with topical imiquimod. In weeks 1, 3, 5, 7, 11, 15, 19 and 23, patients were vaccinated. Clones were read by immunoSEQ multiplex PCR, and TCRdb kept only the in-frame ones, dropping some. Among about 46,000 clones, roughly 92% were seen once, and the ten largest hold approximately 2.5%. CDR1 is SNHLY and CDR2 is FYNNEI in the germline V gene. The CDR3 totals 14 residues. V gave up 5 bases and J gave up 10 bases, with 15 bases separating them. The specimen was PBMCs, collected from a glioma patient whose treatment included an IDH1 peptide vaccine. The rearrangement uses TRBV2 and TRBJ1-6; maybe TRBD1 (6 bases). The clonotype was recovered from a man aged 50-60 years with glioma. CDR3 sequence: CASSLQGAGSPLHF. In DNA form, the CDR3 reads TGTGCCAGCAGTTTACAGGGAGCGGGCTCACCCCTCCACTTT.